This T cell receptor beta chain was sequenced during a study of blood T cells in healthy people across ages. V lost 5 bases to trimming and J lost 7 bases; unmatched junction nucleotides: 8. CDR3 size: 16 residues. Germline V CDR1 and CDR2: SGHTA, FQGTGA. General observations from the study: With age, beta diversity per million T cells declined roughly linearly, significantly by roughly 40. Diversity was estimated from one million T cells, and these estimates were considered underestimates.

There are a few counts of this clonotype. Antigen: not known. Combining a sample-barcoded 5' primer with a J-beta primer mix, a second PCR ran for about 7 to 11 cycles. TCRdb processed the 5' RACE reads anew with MiXCR; each CDR3 protein has one entry. The sample contains about 1,500,000 distinct CDR3 sequences, roughly 45% of which appear only once. Total RNA extracted from each sample amounted to at least 5 micrograms. Sequenced sample: blood. The origin of this receptor is a woman aged 18 to 35 in good health. The chain uses TRBV7-3 and TRBJ2-1; 13 bases fit TRBD2. The CDR3 DNA follows: TGTGCCAGCAGCCCCGGGACTAGCGGGAATTCTAATGAGCAGTTCTTC. This translates into CASSPGTSGNSNEQFF.